This T cell receptor (beta chain) was recovered during a study of T cell changes during pregnancy in multiple sclerosis. This CDR3 contains 11 residues. The V end lost 4 bases, the J end lost 2 bases, and 6 bases lay between the germline ends. Germline-derived CDR1 and CDR2 are SQVTM and ANQGSEA. This table comes from immunoSEQ multiplex PCR, and its TCRdb copy is limited to in-frame clones, with some not included. This table holds about 70,000 clones, just over 90% found once. This specimen was peripheral blood, taken in the second trimester of pregnancy. V gene TRBV29-1 combines with J gene TRBJ2-7; D not certain. This clonotype originated in a female donor in good health, enrolled as a control in a pregnancy study. The CDR3 nucleotides are TGCAGCGTTGGGCAGACCTACGAGCAGTACTTC. This sequence encodes CSVGQTYEQYF.